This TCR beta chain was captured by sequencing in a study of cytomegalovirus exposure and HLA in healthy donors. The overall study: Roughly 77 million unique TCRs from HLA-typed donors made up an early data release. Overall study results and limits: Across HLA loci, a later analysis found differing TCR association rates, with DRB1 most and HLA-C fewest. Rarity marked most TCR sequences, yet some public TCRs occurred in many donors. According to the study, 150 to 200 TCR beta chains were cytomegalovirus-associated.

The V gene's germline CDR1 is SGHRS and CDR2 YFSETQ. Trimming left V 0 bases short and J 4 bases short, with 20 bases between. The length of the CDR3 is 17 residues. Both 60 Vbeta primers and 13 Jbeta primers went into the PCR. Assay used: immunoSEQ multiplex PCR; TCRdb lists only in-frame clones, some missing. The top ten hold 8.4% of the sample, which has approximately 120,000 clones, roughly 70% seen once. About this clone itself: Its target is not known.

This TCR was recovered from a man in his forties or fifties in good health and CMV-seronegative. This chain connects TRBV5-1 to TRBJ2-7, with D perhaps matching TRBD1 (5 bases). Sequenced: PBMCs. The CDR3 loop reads CASSLASDTGFRYEQYF. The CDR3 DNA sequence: TGCGCCAGCAGCTTGGCGTCGGACACGGGCTTTCGTTACGAGCAGTACTTC.